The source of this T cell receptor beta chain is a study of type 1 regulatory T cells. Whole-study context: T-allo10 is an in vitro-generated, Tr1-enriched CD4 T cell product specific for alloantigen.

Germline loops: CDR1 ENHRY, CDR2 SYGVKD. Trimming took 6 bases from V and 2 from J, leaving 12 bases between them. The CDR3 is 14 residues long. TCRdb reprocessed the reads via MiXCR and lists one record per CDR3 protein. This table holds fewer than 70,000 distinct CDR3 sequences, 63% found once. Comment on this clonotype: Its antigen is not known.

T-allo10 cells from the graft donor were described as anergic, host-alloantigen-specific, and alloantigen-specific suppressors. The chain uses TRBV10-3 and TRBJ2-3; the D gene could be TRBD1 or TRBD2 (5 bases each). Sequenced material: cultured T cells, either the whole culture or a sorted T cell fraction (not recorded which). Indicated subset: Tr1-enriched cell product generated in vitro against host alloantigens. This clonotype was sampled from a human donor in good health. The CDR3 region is CAIREETVTDTQYF. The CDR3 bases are TGTGCCATCAGGGAGGAGACAGTCACAGATACGCAGTATTTT.